The entry that follows covers one T cell receptor (beta chain) sequence. This sample is drawn from a study of blood T cell repertoires in COVID-19. Source study methods: How many nucleated cells were present was estimated from reference gene primer amplification. Clones were read by immunoSEQ multiplex PCR, and TCRdb kept only the in-frame ones, dropping some. The D gene and trimming were derived from the DNA, and the V and J assignments and clone size from that table. Among almost 50,000 clones, 65% to 85% were seen once, and the ten largest hold about 1.6%. This clonotype was obtained from a man aged 50-59 years with acute or convalescent COVID-19. The sample comprised peripheral blood.

CDR3 DNA sequence: TGTGCCAGCAGCTTACTGAAGTACGGCACCGGGGAGCTGTTTTTT. As protein: CASSLLKYGTGELFF. The chain couples TRBV7-6 to TRBJ2-2, with no clear D. The CDR3 totals 15 residues. Germline CDR1 is SGHVS and CDR2 is FNYEAQ. The V gene lost 2 bases and the J gene lost 4 bases, with 11 bases spanning the gap.